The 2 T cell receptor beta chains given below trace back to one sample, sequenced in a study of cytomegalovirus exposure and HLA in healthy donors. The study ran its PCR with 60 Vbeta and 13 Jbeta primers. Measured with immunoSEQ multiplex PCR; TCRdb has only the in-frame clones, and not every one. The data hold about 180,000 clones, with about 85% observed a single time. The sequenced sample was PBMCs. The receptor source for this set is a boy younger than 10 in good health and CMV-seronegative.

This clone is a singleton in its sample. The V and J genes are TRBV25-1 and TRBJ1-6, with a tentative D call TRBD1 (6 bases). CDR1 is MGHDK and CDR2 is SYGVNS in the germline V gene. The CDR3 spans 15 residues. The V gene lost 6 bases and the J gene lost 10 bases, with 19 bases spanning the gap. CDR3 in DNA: TGTGCCAGCAGGGGGGTTGGGGGGGCAGGCTCACCCCTCCACTTT. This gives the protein CASRGVGGAGSPLHF. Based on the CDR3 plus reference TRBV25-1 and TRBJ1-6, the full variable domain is EADIYQTPRYLVIGTGKKITLECSQTMGHDKMYWYQQDPGMELHLIHYSYGVNSTEKGDLSSESTVSRIRTEHFPLTLESARPSHTSQYLCASRGVGGAGSPLHFGNGTRLTVT.

In DNA form, the CDR3 reads TGCGCCAGCAGCTACCCGGGACTAGCGGGGGCCCGGGATGAGCAGTTCTTC. Translated: CASSYPGLAGARDEQFF. V usage is TRBV5-1 and J usage is TRBJ2-1; the match to TRBD2 covers 14 bases. Germline V gene data show CDR1 as SGHRS and CDR2 as YFSETQ. The CDR3 is 17 amino acids. Trimming removed 3 bases from V and 8 bases from J; junction bases left unmatched: 10.